This T cell receptor beta chain was documented in a study of CXCR3-negative and CXCR3-positive naive CD8 T cells. Study-level information: Summed over all libraries, TRB reads came to 110 million to 150 million, with about 1.5 +/- 0.3 million per library.

Study-wide results and caveats: TRB CDR3s of CXCR3-positive naive cells were more hydrophobic than those of CXCR3-negative naive cells.

Carrying UMI labels, the TRB cDNA libraries were prepared through 5' RACE. Each CDR3 protein gets one entry in TCRdb, which reprocessed the 5' RACE reads and gives no DNA. This repertoire includes some 64,000 distinct CDR3 sequences. The CDR3 loop spans 12 amino acids. The germline CDR1 and CDR2 sequences are SEHNR and FQNEAQ (reference sequence). With respect to this clonotype: Antigen specificity is unknown.

This clonotype was sampled from a human donor in good health. Some clones in this sample may be carry-over from other donors' samples. Sequences were obtained from naive CXCR3+ CD8+ T cells from blood. Sample subset: CD45RO-CCR7+CD27+CD95- naive CD8+ T cells expressing CXCR3 (TNR3+). V is TRBV7-9 and J is TRBJ1-4. CDR3: CASRLGRERLFF. Drawing the rest from reference TRBV7-9 and TRBJ1-4, the complete variable domain is DTGVSQNPRHKITKRGQNVTFRCDPISEHNRLYWYRQTLGQGPEFLTYFQNEAQLEKSRLLSDRFSAERPKGSFSTLEIQRTEQGDSAMYLCASRLGRERLFFGSGTQLSVL.